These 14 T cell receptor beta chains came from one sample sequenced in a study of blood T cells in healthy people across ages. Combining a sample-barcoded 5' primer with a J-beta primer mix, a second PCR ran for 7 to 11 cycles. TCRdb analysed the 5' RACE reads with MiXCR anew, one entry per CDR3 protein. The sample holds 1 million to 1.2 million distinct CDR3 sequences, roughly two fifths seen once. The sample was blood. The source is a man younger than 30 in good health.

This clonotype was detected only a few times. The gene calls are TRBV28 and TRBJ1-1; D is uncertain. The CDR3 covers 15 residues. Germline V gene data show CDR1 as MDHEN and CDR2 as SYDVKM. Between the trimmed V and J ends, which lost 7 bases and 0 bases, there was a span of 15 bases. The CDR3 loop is CASTQLGRMNTEAFF. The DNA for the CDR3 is TGTGCCAGCACCCAACTGGGGAGGATGAACACTGAAGCTTTCTTT. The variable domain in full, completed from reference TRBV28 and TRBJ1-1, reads DVKVTQSSRYLVKRTGEKVFLECVQDMDHENMFWYRQDPGLGLRLIYFSYDVKMKEKGDIPEGYSVSREKKERFSLILESASTNQTSMYLCASTQLGRMNTEAFFGQGTRLTVV.

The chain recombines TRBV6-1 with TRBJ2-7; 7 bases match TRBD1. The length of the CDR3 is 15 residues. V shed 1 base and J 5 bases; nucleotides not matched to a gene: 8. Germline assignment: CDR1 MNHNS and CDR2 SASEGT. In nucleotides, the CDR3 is TGTGCCAGCAGTGAAGAAGATACGGGGACAGACGAGCAGTACTTC. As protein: CASSEEDTGTDEQYF.

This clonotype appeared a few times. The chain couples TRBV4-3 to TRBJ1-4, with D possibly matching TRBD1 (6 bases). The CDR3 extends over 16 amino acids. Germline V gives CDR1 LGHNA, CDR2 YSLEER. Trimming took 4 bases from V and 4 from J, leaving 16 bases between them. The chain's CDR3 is CASSRRTGHDNEKLFF. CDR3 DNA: TGCGCCAGCAGCCGACGAACGGGACATGATAATGAAAAACTGTTTTTT.

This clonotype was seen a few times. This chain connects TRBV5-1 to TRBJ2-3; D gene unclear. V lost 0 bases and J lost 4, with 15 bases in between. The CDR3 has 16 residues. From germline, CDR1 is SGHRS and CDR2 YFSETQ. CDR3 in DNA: TGCGCCAGCAGCTTGGGTGTTGGCTCCTCGCCAGATACGCAGTATTTT. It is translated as CASSLGVGSSPDTQYF.

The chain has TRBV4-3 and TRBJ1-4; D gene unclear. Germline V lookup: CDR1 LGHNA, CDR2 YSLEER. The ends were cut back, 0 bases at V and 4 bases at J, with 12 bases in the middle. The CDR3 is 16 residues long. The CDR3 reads CASSQDLAEYNEKLFF. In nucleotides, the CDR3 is TGCGCCAGCAGCCAAGATCTAGCGGAATATAATGAAAAACTGTTTTTT.

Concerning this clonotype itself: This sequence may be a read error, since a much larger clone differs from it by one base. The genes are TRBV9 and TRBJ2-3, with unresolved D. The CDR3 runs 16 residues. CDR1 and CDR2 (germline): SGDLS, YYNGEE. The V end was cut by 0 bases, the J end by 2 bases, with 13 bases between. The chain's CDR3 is CASSVVTGGNTDTQYF. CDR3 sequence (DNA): TGTGCCAGCAGCGTAGTGACTGGCGGCAACACAGATACGCAGTATTTT.

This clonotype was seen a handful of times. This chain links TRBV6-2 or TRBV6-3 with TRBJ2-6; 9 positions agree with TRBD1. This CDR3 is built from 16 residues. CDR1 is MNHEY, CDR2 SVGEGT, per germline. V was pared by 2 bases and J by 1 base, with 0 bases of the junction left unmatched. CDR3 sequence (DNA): TGTGCCAGCAGTTACGGGACAGGGTCTGGGGCCAACGTCCTGACTTTC. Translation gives CASSYGTGSGANVLTF.

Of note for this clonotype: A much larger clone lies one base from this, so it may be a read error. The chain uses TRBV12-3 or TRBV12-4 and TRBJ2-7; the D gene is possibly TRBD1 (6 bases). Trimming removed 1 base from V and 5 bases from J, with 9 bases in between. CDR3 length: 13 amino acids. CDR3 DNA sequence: TGTGCCAGCAGTTTAGGAGAGGGGGACGAGCAGTACTTC. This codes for CASSLGEGDEQYF.

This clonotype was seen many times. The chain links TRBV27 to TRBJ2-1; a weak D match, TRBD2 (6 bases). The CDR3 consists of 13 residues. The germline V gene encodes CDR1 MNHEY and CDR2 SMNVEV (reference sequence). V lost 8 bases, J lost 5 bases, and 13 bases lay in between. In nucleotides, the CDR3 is TGTGCCAGCTCGTTAGCGGCGGACAATGAGCAGTTCTTC. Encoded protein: CASSLAADNEQFF.

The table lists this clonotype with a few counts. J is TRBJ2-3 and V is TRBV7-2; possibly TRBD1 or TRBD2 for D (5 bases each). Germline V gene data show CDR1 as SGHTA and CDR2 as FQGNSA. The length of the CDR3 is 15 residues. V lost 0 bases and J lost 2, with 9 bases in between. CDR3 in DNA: TGTGCCAGCAGCTTAGCCCCCGGGGCCACAGATACGCAGTATTTT. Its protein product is CASSLAPGATDTQYF. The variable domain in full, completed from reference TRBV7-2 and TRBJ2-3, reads GAGVSQSPSNKVTEKGKDVELRCDPISGHTALYWYRQSLGQGLEFLIYFQGNSAPDKSGLPSDRFSAERTGGSVSTLTIQRTQQEDSAVYLCASSLAPGATDTQYFGPGTRLTVL.

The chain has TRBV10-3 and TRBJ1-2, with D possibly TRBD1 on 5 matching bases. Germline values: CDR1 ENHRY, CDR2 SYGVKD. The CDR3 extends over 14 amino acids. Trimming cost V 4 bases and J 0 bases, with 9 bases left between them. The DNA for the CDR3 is TGTGCCATCAGTGGGGACGGAACTAACTATGGCTACACCTTC. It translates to CAISGDGTNYGYTF.

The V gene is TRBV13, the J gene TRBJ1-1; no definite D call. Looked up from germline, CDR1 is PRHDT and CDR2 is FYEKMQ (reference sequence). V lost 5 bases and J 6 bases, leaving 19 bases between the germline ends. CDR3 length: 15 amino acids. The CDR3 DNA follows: TGTGCCAGCAGCGATTTCGAGAGAGCCGAGGCTGAAGCTTTCTTT. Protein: CASSDFERAEAEAFF. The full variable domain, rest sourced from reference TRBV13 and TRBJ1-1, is AAGVIQSPRHLIKEKRETATLKCYPIPRHDTVYWYQQGPGQDPQFLISFYEKMQSDKGSIPDRFSAQQFSDYHSELNMSSLELGDSALYFCASSDFERAEAEAFFGQGTRLTVV.

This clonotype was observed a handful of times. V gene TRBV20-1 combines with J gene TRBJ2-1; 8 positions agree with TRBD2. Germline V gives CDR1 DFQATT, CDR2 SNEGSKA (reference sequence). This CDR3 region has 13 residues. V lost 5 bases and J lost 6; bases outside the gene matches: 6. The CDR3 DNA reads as TGCAGTGCTTCCCCGGGGGGGGGCAATGAGCAGTTCTTC. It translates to CSASPGGGNEQFF.

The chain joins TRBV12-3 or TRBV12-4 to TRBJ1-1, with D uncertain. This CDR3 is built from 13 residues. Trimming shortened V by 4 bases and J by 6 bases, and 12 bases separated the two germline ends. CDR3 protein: CASSSADNSEAFF. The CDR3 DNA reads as TGTGCCAGCAGTTCAGCGGATAACTCTGAAGCTTTCTTT.